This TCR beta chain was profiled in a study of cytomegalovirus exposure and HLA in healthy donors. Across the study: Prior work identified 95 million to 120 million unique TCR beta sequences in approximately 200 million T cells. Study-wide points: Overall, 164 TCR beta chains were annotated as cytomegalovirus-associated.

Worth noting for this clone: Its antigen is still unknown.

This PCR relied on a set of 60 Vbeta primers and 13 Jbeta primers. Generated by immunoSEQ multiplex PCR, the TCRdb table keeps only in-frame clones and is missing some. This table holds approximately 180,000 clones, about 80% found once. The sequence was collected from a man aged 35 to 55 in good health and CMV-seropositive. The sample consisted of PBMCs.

The CDR3: CASSFDRVGSNEQFF. For the CDR3, the DNA is TGTGCCAGCAGCTTTGACAGGGTAGGGAGTAATGAGCAGTTCTTC. The rearrangement uses TRBV11-1 and TRBJ2-1, with TRBD1 matching 7 bases. V dropped 3 bases and J dropped 7; count of bases not matched to a gene: 9. The CDR3 totals 15 residues. Germline V lookup: CDR1 SGHAT, CDR2 FQDESV (reference sequence).